These 12 T cell receptor beta chains were all obtained from the same sample, sequenced in a study of cytomegalovirus exposure and HLA in healthy donors. Clones were sequenced by immunoSEQ multiplex PCR, and TCRdb holds only the in-frame ones, with some missing. The table shows tens of thousands of clones, with approximately 94% occurring only once. Sequenced sample: PBMCs. The receptors were gathered from a woman under 30 in good health and CMV-seropositive.

This chain links TRBV10-3 with TRBJ2-3; 13 bases are shared with TRBD2. Germline CDR1 is ENHRY and CDR2 is SYGVKD. CDR3 size: 18 residues. V lost 6 bases and J lost 6; bases outside the gene matches: 15. The CDR3 DNA sequence: TGTGCCATCAGGGATACTCGGACTAGCGGGGGATTTACGGATACGCAGTATTTT. Its protein product is CAIRDTRTSGGFTDTQYF.

This rearrangement joins TRBV28 to TRBJ2-3; TRBD1 matches 8 bases. V shed 5 bases and J 2 bases; nucleotides not matched to a gene: 12. The length of the CDR3 is 17 residues. Germline CDR1 is MDHEN and CDR2 is SYDVKM. The CDR3 DNA reads as TGTGCCAGCAGTCCTACCCAGGGGGCAATTATCACAGATACGCAGTATTTT. It translates to CASSPTQGAIITDTQYF.

V usage is TRBV29-1 and J usage is TRBJ1-1; D perhaps matches TRBD1 (6 bases). This CDR3 is 12 amino acids long. V lost 6 bases to trimming and J lost 3 bases, with 11 bases between them. The germline CDR1 and CDR2 sequences are SQVTM and ANQGSEA. The CDR3 region is CSVIQGHTEAFF. Written as DNA, the CDR3 is TGCAGCGTCATACAGGGCCACACTGAAGCTTTCTTT.

The chain links TRBV11-2 to TRBJ2-1, with D possibly matching TRBD1 (5 bases). The germline CDR1 and CDR2 sequences are SGHAT and FQNNGV. The CDR3 totals 12 residues. The V end lost 5 bases, the J end lost 6 bases, and 8 bases lay between the germline ends. CDR3 bases: TGTGCCAGCAGCGTGACAGCCAATGAGCAGTTCTTC. This encodes CASSVTANEQFF.

The chain uses TRBV18 and TRBJ1-4; the D is unclear. Trimming pared 6 bases from V and 0 bases from J, leaving 11 bases between. From germline, CDR1 is KGHSH and CDR2 LQKENI. The CDR3 consists of 15 residues. Written as DNA, the CDR3 is TGTGCCAGCTCCGACTCCAATCCAACTAATGAAAAACTGTTTTTT. Its protein product is CASSDSNPTNEKLFF.

The gene calls are TRBV27 and TRBJ2-2; 9 bases are a match to TRBD1. The CDR3 runs to 16 residues. With V trimmed by 5 bases and J by 6 bases, 10 bases remained unmatched. Germline values: CDR1 MNHEY, CDR2 SMNVEV (reference sequence). CDR3 in amino acids: CASSHTGTGTPGELFF. The CDR3 nucleotides are TGTGCCAGCAGTCACACCGGGACAGGGACACCCGGGGAGCTGTTTTTT.

The chain joins TRBV29-1 to TRBJ1-5; weak D call: TRBD1 (5 bases). V was trimmed by 7 bases and J by 11 bases, leaving 15 bases between them. CDR1 SQVTM and CDR2 ANQGSEA come from the germline V gene. The CDR3 is 11 residues long. As DNA, the CDR3 is TGCAGCGCCTCAGTCCAGGGTTCCCAGCATTTT. Residues: CSASVQGSQHF.

The chain has TRBV11-2 and TRBJ2-5, with D perhaps TRBD2 (6 bases). CDR1 is SGHAT and CDR2 is FQNNGV in the germline V gene. The CDR3 is 16 residues long. The V gene lost 1 base and the J gene lost 4 bases, with 16 bases spanning the gap. This chain's CDR3 is CASSLVARGGRETQYF. The CDR3 DNA sequence: TGTGCCAGCAGCTTAGTGGCGCGGGGAGGTCGAGAGACCCAGTACTTC.

The chain uses TRBV30 and TRBJ1-4; D gene uncertain. With 2 bases removed from V and 5 bases from J, the gap between germline ends came to 15 bases. In germline, CDR1 is GTSNPN, CDR2 SVGIG (reference sequence). The CDR3 totals 15 residues. CDR3 bases: TGTGCCTGGAGTCAGACGGGGAGCGAAAATGAAAAACTGTTTTTT. Residues: CAWSQTGSENEKLFF.

With respect to this clone: Other DNA sequences in the same sample also yield this CDR3. V gene TRBV4-2 combines with J gene TRBJ2-3, with D possibly TRBD2 on 5 matching bases. Germline assignment: CDR1 LGHNA and CDR2 YNFKEQ. The CDR3 totals 14 residues. Trimming left V 0 bases short and J 1 base short, with 5 bases between. CDR3 protein: CASSQERGTDTQYF. The DNA for the CDR3 is TGTGCCAGCAGCCAAGAGAGGGGCACAGATACGCAGTATTTT.

The chain employs TRBV5-1 and TRBJ2-1; TRBD2 aligns across 9 bases. CDR1 is SGHRS and CDR2 is YFSETQ in the germline V gene. This CDR3 spans 16 amino acids. V trimming: 2 bases; J trimming: 7 bases; junction bases outside the gene matches: 10. In nucleotides, the CDR3 is TGCGCCAGCAGCTTCGATCTAGCGGGATCCGGGAATGAGCAGTTCTTC. Translating it yields CASSFDLAGSGNEQFF.

This chain connects TRBV7-2 to TRBJ1-6; D remains unclear. From germline, CDR1 is SGHTA and CDR2 FQGNSA. Trimming cost V 4 bases and J 4 bases, with 8 bases left between them. This CDR3 spans 14 amino acids. In DNA, the CDR3 is TGTGCCAGCAGCTCGGGAATATATAATTCACCCCTCCACTTT. This encodes CASSSGIYNSPLHF.